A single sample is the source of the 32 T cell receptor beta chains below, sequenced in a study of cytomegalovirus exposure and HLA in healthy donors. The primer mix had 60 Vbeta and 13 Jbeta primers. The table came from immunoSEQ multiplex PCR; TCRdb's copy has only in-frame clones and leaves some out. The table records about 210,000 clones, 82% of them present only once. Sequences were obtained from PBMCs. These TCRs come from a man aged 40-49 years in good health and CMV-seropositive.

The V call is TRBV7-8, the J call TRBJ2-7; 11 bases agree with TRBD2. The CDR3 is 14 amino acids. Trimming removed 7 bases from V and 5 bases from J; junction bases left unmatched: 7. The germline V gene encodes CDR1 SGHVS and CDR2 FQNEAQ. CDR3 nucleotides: TGTGCCAGCACCCTTAGCGGGAGGGCCCACGAGCAGTACTTC. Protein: CASTLSGRAHEQYF.

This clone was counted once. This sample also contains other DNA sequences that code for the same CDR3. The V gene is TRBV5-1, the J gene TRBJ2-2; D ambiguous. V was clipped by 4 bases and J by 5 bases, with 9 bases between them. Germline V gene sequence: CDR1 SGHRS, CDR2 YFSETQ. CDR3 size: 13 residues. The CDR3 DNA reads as TGCGCCAGCAGCCTACTCGAGACCGGGGAGCTGTTTTTT. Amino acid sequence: CASSLLETGELFF.

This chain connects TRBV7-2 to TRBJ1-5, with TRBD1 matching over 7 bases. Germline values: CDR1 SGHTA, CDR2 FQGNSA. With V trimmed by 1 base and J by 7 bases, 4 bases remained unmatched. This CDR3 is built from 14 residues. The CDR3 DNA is TGTGCCAGCAGCTTAGGACAGGGCGGGCAGCCCCAGCATTTT. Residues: CASSLGQGGQPQHF.

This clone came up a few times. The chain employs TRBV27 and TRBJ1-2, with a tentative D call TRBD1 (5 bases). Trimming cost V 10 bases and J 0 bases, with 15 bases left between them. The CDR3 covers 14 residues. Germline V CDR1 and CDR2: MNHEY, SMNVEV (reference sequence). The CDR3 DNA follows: TGTGCCACCTGGGGCAGCAGCTCTAACTATGGCTACACCTTC. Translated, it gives CATWGSSSNYGYTF.

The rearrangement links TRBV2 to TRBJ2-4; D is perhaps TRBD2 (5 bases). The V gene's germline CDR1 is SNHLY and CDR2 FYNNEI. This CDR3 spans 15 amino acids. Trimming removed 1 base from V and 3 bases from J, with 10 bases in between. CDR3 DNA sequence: TGTGCCAGCAGTGAAGGCGGCGGGTTCAAAAACATTCAGTACTTC. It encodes CASSEGGGFKNIQYF.

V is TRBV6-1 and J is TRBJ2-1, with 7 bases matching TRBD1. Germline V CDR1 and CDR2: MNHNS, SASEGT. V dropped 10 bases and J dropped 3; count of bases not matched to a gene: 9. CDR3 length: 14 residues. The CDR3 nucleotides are TGTGCCACCAATACAGGGGTGTACTACAATGAGCAGTTCTTC. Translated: CATNTGVYYNEQFF.

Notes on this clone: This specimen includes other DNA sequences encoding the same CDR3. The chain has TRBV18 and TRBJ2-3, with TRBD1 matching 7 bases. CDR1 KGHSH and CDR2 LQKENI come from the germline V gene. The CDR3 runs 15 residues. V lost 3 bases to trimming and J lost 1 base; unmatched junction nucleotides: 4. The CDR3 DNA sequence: TGTGCCAGCTCACCCCCCACAGGGGGCACAGATACGCAGTATTTT. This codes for CASSPPTGGTDTQYF. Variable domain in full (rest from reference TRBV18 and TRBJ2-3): NAGVMQNPRHLVRRRGQEARLRCSPMKGHSHVYWYRQLPEEGLKFMVYLQKENIIDESGMPKERFSAEFPKEGPSILRIQQVVRGDSAAYFCASSPPTGGTDTQYFGPGTRLTVL.

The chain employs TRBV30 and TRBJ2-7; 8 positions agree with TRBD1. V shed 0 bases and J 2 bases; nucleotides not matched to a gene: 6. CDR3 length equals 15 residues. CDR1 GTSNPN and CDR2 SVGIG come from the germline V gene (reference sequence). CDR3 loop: CAWSVTGTGAYEQYF. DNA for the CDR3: TGTGCCTGGAGTGTAACCGGGACAGGAGCCTACGAGCAGTACTTC. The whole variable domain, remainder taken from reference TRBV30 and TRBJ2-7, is SQTIHQWPATLVQPVGSPLSLECTVEGTSNPNLYWYRQAAGRGLQLLFYSVGIGQISSEVPQNLSASRPQDRQFILSSKKLLLSDSGFYLCAWSVTGTGAYEQYFGPGTRLTVT.

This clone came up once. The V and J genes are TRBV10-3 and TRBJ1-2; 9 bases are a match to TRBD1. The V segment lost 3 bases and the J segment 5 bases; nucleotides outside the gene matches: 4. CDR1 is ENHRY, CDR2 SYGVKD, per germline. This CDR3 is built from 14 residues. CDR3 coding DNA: TGTGCCATCAGTGAAGGGACAGGGTATTATGGCTACACCTTC. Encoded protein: CAISEGTGYYGYTF.

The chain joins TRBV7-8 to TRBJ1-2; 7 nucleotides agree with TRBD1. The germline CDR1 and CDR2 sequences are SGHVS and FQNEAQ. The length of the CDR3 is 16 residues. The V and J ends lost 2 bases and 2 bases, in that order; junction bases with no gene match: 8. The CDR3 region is CASSLYPRDSNYGYTF. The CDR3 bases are TGTGCCAGCAGCTTATACCCGCGGGACAGCAACTATGGCTACACCTTC.

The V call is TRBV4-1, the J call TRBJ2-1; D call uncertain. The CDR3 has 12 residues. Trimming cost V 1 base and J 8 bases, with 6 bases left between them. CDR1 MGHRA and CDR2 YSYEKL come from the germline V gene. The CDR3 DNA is TGCGCCAGCAGCCAAGCTATGGATGAGCAGTTCTTC. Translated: CASSQAMDEQFF.

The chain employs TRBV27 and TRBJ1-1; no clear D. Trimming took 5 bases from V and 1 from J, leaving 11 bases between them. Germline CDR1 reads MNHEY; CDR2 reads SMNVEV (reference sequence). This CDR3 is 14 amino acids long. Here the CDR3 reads CASSPRGGNTEAFF. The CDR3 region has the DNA TGTGCCAGCAGTCCCCGGGGAGGGAACACTGAAGCTTTCTTT.

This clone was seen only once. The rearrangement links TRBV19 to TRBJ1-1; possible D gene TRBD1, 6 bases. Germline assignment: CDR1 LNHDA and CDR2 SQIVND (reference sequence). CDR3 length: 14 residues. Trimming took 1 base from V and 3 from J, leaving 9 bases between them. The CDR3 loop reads CASSIAGAYTEAFF. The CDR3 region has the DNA TGTGCCAGTAGTATAGCAGGGGCGTACACTGAAGCTTTCTTT.

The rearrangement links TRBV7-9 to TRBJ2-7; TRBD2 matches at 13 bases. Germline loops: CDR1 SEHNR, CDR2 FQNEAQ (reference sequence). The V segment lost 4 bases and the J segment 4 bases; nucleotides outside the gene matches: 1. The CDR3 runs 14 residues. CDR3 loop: CASSSGLAGYEQYV. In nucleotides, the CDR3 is TGTGCCAGCAGCTCGGGACTAGCGGGATACGAGCAGTACGTC.

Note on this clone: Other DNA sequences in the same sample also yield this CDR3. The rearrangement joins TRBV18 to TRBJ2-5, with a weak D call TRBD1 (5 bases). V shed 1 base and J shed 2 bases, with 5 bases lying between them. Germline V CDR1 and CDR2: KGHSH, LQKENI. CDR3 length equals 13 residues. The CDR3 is CASSPRQQETQYF. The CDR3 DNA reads TGTGCCAGCTCACCACGACAGCAAGAGACCCAGTACTTC. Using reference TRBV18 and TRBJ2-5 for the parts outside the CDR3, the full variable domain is NAGVMQNPRHLVRRRGQEARLRCSPMKGHSHVYWYRQLPEEGLKFMVYLQKENIIDESGMPKERFSAEFPKEGPSILRIQQVVRGDSAAYFCASSPRQQETQYFGPGTRLLVL.

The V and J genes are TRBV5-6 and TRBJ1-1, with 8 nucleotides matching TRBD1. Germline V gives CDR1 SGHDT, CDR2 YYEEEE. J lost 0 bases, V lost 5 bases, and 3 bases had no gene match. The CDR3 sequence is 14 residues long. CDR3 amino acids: CASSWTGLNTEAFF. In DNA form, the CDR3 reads TGTGCCAGCAGTTGGACAGGGCTGAACACTGAAGCTTTCTTT.

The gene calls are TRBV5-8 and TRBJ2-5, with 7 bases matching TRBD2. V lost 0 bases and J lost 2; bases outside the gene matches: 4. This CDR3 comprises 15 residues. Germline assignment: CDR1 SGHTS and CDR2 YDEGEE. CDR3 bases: TGTGCCAGCAGCTTGGGGAGCGGGGAGCAAGAGACCCAGTACTTC. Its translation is CASSLGSGEQETQYF. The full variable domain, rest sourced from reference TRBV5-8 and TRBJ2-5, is EAGVTQSPTHLIKTRGQQATLRCSPISGHTSVYWYQQALGLGLQFLLWYDEGEERNRGNFPPRFSGRQFPNYSSELNVNALELEDSALYLCASSLGSGEQETQYFGPGTRLLVL.

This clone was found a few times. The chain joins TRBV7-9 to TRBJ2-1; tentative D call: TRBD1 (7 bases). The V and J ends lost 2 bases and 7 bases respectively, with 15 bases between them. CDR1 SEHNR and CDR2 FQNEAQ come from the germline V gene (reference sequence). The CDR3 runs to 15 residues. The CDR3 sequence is CASSLSQGGVNEQFF. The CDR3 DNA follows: TGTGCCAGCAGCTTAAGCCAGGGGGGTGTTAATGAGCAGTTCTTC.

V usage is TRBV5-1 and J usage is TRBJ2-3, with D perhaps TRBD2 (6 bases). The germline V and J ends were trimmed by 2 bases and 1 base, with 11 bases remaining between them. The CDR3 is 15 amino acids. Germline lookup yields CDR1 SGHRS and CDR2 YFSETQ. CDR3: CASSFGGDGTDTQYF. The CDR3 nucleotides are TGCGCCAGCAGCTTCGGCGGGGACGGCACAGATACGCAGTATTTT.

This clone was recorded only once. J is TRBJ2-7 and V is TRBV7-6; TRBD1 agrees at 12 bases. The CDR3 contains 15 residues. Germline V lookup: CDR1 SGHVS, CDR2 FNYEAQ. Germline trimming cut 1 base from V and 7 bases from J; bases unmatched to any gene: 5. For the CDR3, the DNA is TGTGCCAGCAGCTTAGGGGGGACAGGGGGCAATGAGCAGTACTTC. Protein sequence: CASSLGGTGGNEQYF.

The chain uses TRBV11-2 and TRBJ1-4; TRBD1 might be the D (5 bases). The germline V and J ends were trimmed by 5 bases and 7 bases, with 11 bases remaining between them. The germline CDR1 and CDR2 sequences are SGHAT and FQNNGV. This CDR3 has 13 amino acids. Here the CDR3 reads CASSKGRGEKLFF. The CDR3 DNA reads TGTGCCAGCAGCAAAGGAAGGGGTGAAAAACTGTTTTTT.

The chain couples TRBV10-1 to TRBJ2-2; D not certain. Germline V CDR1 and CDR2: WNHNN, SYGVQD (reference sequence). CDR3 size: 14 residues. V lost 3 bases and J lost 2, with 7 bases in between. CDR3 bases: TGCGCCAGCAGTGAAAGGAGAAACACCGGGGAGCTGTTTTTT. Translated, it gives CASSERRNTGELFF.

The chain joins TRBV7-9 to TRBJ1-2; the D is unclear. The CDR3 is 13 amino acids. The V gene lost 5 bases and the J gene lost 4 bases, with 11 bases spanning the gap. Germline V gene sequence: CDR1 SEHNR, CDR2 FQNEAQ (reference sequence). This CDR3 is CASSREAFYGYTF. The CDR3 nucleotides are TGTGCCAGCAGCCGGGAAGCCTTCTATGGCTACACCTTC.

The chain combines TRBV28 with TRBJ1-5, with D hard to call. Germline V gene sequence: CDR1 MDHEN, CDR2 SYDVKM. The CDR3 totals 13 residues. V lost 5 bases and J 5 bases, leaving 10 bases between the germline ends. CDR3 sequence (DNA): TGTGCCAGCAGTGACTATCGGGATCAGCCCCAGCATTTT. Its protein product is CASSDYRDQPQHF.

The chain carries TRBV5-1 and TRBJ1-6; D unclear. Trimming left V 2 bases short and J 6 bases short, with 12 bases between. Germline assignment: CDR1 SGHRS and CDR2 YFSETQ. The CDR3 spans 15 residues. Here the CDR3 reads CASSLTRGGNSPLHF. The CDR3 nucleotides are TGCGCCAGCAGCTTAACGCGGGGTGGTAATTCACCCCTCCACTTT.

CDR3: CASSLGQGLGNTIYF. CDR3 DNA: TGTGCCAGCAGCTTGGGACAGGGTCTGGGAAACACCATATATTTT. The chain is built from TRBV5-6 and TRBJ1-3; 7 bases are shared with TRBD1. Losses at the gene ends were 0 bases for V and 4 bases for J; bases not matched to a gene: 4. This CDR3 is 15 amino acids long. Per the germline V gene, CDR1 is SGHDT and CDR2 is YYEEEE. The variable domain in full, with the rest retrieved from reference TRBV5-6 and TRBJ1-3, is DAGVTQSPTHLIKTRGQQVTLRCSPKSGHDTVSWYQQALGQGPQFIFQYYEEEERQRGNFPDRFSGHQFPNYSSELNVNALLLGDSALYLCASSLGQGLGNTIYFGEGSWLTVV.

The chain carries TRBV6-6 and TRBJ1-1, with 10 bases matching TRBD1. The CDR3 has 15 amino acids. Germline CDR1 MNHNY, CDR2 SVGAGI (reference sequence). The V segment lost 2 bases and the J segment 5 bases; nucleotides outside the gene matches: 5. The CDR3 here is CASSYPDRGGTEAFF. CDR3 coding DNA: TGTGCCAGCAGTTACCCGGACAGGGGGGGTACTGAAGCTTTCTTT.

The CDR3 reads CASSYSDTTDTQYF. The CDR3 nucleotides are TGTGCCAGCAGTTACTCGGACACCACAGATACGCAGTATTTT. The rearrangement joins TRBV6-5 to TRBJ2-3; D possibly corresponds to TRBD1 (5 bases). The germline V gene has CDR1 MNHEY and CDR2 SVGAGI. Deletions cut 0 bases from V and 2 bases from J, with 6 bases between. The CDR3 has 14 amino acids.

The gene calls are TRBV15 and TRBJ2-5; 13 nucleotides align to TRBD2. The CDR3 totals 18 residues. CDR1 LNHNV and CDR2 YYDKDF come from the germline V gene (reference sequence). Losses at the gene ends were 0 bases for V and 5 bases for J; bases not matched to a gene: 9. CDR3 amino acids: CATSRDGGLAGVFETQYF. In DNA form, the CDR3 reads TGTGCCACCAGCAGAGATGGTGGACTAGCGGGAGTGTTTGAGACCCAGTACTTC.

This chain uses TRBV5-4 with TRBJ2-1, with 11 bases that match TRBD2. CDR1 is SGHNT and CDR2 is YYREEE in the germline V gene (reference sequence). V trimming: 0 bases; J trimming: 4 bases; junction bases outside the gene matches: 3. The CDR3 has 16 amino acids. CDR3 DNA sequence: TGTGCCAGCAGCTTGGGGACTAGCGGGCCTTACAATGAGCAGTTCTTC. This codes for CASSLGTSGPYNEQFF.

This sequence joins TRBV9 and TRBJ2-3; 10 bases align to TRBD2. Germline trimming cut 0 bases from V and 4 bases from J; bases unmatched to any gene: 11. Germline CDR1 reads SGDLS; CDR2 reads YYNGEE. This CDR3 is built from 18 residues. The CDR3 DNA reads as TGTGCCAGCAGCGTAGCTTGGGCTAGCGGGAGTCAGGCAGATACGCAGTATTTT. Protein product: CASSVAWASGSQADTQYF.

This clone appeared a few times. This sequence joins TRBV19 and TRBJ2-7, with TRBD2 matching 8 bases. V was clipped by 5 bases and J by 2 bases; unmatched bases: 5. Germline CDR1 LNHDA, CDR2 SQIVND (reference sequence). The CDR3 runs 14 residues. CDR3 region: CASSPTSATYEQYV. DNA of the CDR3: TGTGCCAGTAGTCCGACTAGCGCTACCTACGAGCAGTACGTC.